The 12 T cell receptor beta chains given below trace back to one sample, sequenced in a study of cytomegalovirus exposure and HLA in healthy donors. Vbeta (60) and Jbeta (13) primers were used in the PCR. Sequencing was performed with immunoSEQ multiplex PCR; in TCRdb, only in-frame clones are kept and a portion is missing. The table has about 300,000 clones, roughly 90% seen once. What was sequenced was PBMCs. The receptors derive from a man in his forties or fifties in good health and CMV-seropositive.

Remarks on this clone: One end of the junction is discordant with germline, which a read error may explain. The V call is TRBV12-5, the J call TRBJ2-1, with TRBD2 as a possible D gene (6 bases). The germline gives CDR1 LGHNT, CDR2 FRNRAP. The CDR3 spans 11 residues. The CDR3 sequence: CASGTHRDSLF. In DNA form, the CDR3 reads TGTGCTAGTGGTACTCACCGGGACTCCCTCTTC. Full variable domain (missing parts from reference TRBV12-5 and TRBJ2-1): DARVTQTPRHKVTEMGQEVTMRCQPILGHNTVFWYRQTMMQGLELLAYFRNRAPLDDSGMPKDRFSAEMPDATLATLKIQPSEPRDSAVYFCASGTHRDSLFGPGTRLTVL.

CDR3 amino acids: CASSWRGNTGELFF. The CDR3 nucleotides read TGTGCCAGCAGCTGGCGCGGGAACACCGGGGAGCTGTTTTTT. This chain connects TRBV11-3 to TRBJ2-2; D ambiguous. The CDR3 loop spans 14 amino acids. Trimming took 4 bases from V and 1 from J, leaving 7 bases between them. Germline V gene sequence: CDR1 SGHNT, CDR2 YENEEA.

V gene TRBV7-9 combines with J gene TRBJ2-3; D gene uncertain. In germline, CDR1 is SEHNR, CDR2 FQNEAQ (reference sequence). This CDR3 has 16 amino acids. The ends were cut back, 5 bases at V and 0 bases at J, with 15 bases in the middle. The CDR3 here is CASSGEQHASTDTQYF. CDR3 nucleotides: TGTGCCAGCAGCGGCGAACAGCACGCTAGCACAGATACGCAGTATTTT.

CDR3 in amino acids: CASSFMQGAGENIQYF. The CDR3 DNA reads as TGTGCCAGCAGTTTCATGCAAGGGGCGGGGGAAAACATTCAGTACTTC. The rearrangement joins TRBV6-5 to TRBJ2-4; 7 nucleotides agree with TRBD2. The V gene's germline CDR1 is MNHEY and CDR2 SVGAGI. This CDR3 region has 16 residues. V lost 4 bases and J lost 5; bases outside the gene matches: 11.

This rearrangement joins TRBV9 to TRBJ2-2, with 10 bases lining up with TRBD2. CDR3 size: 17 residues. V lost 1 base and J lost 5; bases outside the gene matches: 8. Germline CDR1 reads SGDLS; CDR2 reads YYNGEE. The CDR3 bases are TGTGCCAGCAGCGTATTGTCTAGCGGGAGTGGGACCGGGGAGCTGTTTTTT. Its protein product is CASSVLSSGSGTGELFF.

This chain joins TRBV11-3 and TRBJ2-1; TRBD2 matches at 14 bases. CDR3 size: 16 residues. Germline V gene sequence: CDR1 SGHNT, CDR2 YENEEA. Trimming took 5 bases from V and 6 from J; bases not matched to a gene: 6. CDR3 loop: CASSISGTSGSNEQFF. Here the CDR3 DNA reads TGTGCCAGCAGCATTTCCGGGACTAGCGGGAGCAATGAGCAGTTCTTC. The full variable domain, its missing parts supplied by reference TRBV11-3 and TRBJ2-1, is EAGVVQSPRYKIIEKKQPVAFWCNPISGHNTLYWYLQNLGQGPELLIRYENEEAVDDSQLPKDRFSAERLKGVDSTLKIQPAELGDSAVYLCASSISGTSGSNEQFFGPGTRLTVL.

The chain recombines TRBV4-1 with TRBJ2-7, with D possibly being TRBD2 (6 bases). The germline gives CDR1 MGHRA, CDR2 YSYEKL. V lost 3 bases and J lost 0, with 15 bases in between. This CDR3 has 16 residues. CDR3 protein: CASSQGSGPSSYEQYF. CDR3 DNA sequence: TGCGCCAGCAGCCAGGGCAGCGGGCCTAGCTCCTACGAGCAGTACTTC.

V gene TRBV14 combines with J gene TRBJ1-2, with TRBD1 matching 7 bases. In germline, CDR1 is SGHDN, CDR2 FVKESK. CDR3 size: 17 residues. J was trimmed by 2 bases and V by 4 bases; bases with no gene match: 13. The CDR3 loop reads CASSLSGTVIKNYGYTF. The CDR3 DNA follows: TGTGCCAGCAGCCTAAGTGGGACAGTCATAAAAAACTATGGCTACACCTTC.

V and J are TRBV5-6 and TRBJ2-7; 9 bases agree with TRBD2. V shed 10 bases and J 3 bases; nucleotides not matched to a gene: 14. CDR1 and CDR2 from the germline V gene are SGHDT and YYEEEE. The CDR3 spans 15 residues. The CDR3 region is CAAYPPGTSLYEQYF. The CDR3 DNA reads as TGTGCCGCCTACCCCCCCGGGACTAGCCTCTACGAGCAGTACTTC.

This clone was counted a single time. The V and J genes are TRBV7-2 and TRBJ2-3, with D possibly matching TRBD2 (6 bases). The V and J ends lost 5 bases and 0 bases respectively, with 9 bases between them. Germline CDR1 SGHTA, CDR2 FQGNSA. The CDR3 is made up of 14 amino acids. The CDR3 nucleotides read TGTGCCAGCAGCGGAGCGGGCAGCACAGATACGCAGTATTTT. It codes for CASSGAGSTDTQYF.

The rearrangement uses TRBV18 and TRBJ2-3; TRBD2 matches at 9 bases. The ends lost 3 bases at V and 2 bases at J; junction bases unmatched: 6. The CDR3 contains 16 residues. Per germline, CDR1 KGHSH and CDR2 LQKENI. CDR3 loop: CASSPTTSGYTDTQYF. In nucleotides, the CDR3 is TGTGCCAGCTCACCTACGACTAGCGGTTACACAGATACGCAGTATTTT.

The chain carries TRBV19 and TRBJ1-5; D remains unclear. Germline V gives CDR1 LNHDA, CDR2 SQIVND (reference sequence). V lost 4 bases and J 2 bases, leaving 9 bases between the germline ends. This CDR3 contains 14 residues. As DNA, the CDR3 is TGTGCCAGTAGTAACGCGAGGGGCAATCAGCCCCAGCATTTT. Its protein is CASSNARGNQPQHF.